This TCR beta chain was obtained from a study of cytotoxic CD8 clonotypes in ibrutinib-treated CLL. This clone was seen a few times. Clones were sequenced by immunoSEQ multiplex PCR, and TCRdb holds only the in-frame ones, with some missing. The data hold around 140,000 clones, with 70% to 90% observed a single time. This CDR3 is built from 15 residues. In germline, CDR1 is SEHNR, CDR2 FQNEAQ (reference sequence). V lost 8 bases and J 0 bases, leaving 14 bases between the germline ends. The sequenced sample was PBMCs, obtained after 24 months of ibrutinib treatment. This clonotype was sampled from a human donor with chronic lymphocytic leukemia. This chain links TRBV7-9 with TRBJ1-3; no clear D gene. In DNA form, the CDR3 reads TGTGCCAGCTCCCTATTCTCAAGCTCTGGAAACACCATATATTTT. Its protein is CASSLFSSSGNTIYF.